These 31 T cell receptor beta chains came from one sample sequenced in a study of cytomegalovirus exposure and HLA in healthy donors. Use of 60 Vbeta and 13 Jbeta primers characterized the PCR. Sequenced by immunoSEQ multiplex PCR; TCRdb stores in-frame clones only, minus some. The table records approximately 150,000 clones, roughly 80% of them present only once. The sample was PBMCs. The source is a man between 18 and 29 years old in good health and CMV-seronegative.

The CDR3 DNA is TGCAGCGTTGAAGGACAGGGCCACTACGAGCAGTACTTC. Residues: CSVEGQGHYEQYF. The J gene is TRBJ2-7, the V gene TRBV29-1, with 7 bases lining up with TRBD1. Germline loops: CDR1 SQVTM, CDR2 ANQGSEA. The CDR3 is 13 amino acids. The junction had 3 bases not matched to a gene; V was cut back by 1 base and J by 3 bases.

This chain connects TRBV4-2 to TRBJ2-3; 10 bases align to TRBD2. V was clipped by 4 bases and J by 5 bases; unmatched bases: 6. There are 15 residues in the CDR3. Germline CDR1 and CDR2: LGHNA and YNFKEQ. The CDR3 is CASSLERGGIDTQYF. The DNA for the CDR3 is TGTGCCAGCAGCCTCGAGCGGGGGGGCATAGATACGCAGTATTTT.

The V call is TRBV28, the J call TRBJ2-5; the match to TRBD1 covers 7 bases. This CDR3 spans 15 amino acids. The germline V gene encodes CDR1 MDHEN and CDR2 SYDVKM. Germline trimming cut 6 bases from V and 0 bases from J; bases unmatched to any gene: 7. Here the CDR3 DNA reads TGTGCCAGCAGGCCGGATAGGGGGCACCAAGAGACCCAGTACTTC. This codes for CASRPDRGHQETQYF.

The J gene is TRBJ2-7, the V gene TRBV10-3; 12 bases agree with TRBD2. Germline V gene sequence: CDR1 ENHRY, CDR2 SYGVKD. This CDR3 has 15 residues. V was pared by 2 bases and J by 2 bases, with 1 base of the junction left unmatched. Written as DNA, the CDR3 is TGTGCCATCAGTGAGCGACTAGCGGGAGCCTACGAGCAGTACTTC. It codes for CAISERLAGAYEQYF.

The rearrangement joins TRBV7-2 to TRBJ2-2, with TRBD2 matching over 8 bases. This CDR3 spans 15 amino acids. V gave up 5 bases and J gave up 4 bases; unmatched junction bases: 6. The germline gives CDR1 SGHTA, CDR2 FQGNSA. CDR3 protein: CASSQTSGSTGELFF. For the CDR3, the DNA is TGTGCCAGCAGCCAAACTAGCGGAAGCACCGGGGAGCTGTTTTTT.

Concerning this clone itself: No DNA is shown, since the ends of the CDR3 on it are uncertain; the CDR3 is the one TCRdb lists. The chain recombines TRBV28 with TRBJ1-2; the table's D call TRBD1 went unverified against the DNA. Including both end residues, the CDR3 is 15 amino acids long. Germline CDR1 MDHEN, CDR2 SYDVKM. Here the CDR3 reads CASSLFRARAYGYTF.

Turning to this clone: The identical CDR3 is also encoded by other nucleotide sequences in the sample. The chain joins TRBV20-1 to TRBJ2-5, with no clear D. CDR3 length: 10 residues. The V end was cut by 3 bases, the J end by 5 bases, with 4 bases between. Germline CDR1 and CDR2: DFQATT and SNEGSKA (reference sequence). The CDR3 DNA is TGCAGTGCTAGTAGTGAGACCCAGTACTTC. This translates into CSASSETQYF.

This clone was seen more than once but under ten times. V and J are TRBV6-1 and TRBJ1-1; D ambiguous. The CDR3 has 14 residues. V shed 6 bases and J shed 4 bases, with 15 bases lying between them. Germline CDR1 and CDR2: MNHNS and SASEGT. In DNA, the CDR3 is TGTGCCAGCAGCAATCAGGTTGTGAGCACTGAAGCTTTCTTT. Its translation: CASSNQVVSTEAFF.

J is TRBJ1-1 and V is TRBV30; D remains ambiguous. Germline V CDR1 and CDR2: GTSNPN, SVGIG (reference sequence). This CDR3 is built from 14 residues. V lost 0 bases, J lost 0 bases, and 8 bases lay in between. The CDR3 spells CAWSVRGLNTEAFF. The DNA for the CDR3 is TGTGCCTGGAGTGTACGAGGGCTGAACACTGAAGCTTTCTTT.

The genes are TRBV9 and TRBJ2-3; perhaps TRBD1 as D (5 bases). Looked up from germline, CDR1 is SGDLS and CDR2 is YYNGEE. This CDR3 has 12 amino acids. Trimming removed 3 bases from V and 3 bases from J, with 5 bases in between. The CDR3 DNA is TGTGCCAGCAGCGCAGGGACAGATACGCAGTATTTT. Translated: CASSAGTDTQYF.

The gene calls are TRBV7-2 and TRBJ2-7, with 10 nucleotides matching TRBD1. Germline assignment: CDR1 SGHTA and CDR2 FQGNSA. CDR3 size: 14 residues. V was clipped by 7 bases and J by 6 bases; unmatched bases: 9. For the CDR3, the DNA is TGTGCCAGCACTGGCGGGACAGGGGCTTTCGAGCAGTACTTC. Translated: CASTGGTGAFEQYF.

A few counts support this clone. The CDR3 sequence is CASSWFAGSNQPQHF. The CDR3 DNA follows: TGTGCCAGCAGCTGGTTTGCGGGCAGCAATCAGCCCCAGCATTTT. The chain recombines TRBV7-8 with TRBJ1-5; D unresolved. CDR1 is SGHVS and CDR2 is FQNEAQ in the germline V gene. Trimming took 4 bases from V and 1 from J, leaving 11 bases between them. CDR3 size: 15 residues.

V gene TRBV9 combines with J gene TRBJ2-7; no firm D call. The CDR3 contains 13 residues. The germline gives CDR1 SGDLS, CDR2 YYNGEE. Between the trimmed V and J ends, which lost 0 bases and 4 bases, there was a span of 8 bases. The CDR3 DNA sequence: TGTGCCAGCAGCGTAGCAATTGTTTACGAGCAGTACTTC. It specifies CASSVAIVYEQYF.

This chain connects TRBV11-2 to TRBJ2-5, with 9 bases lining up with TRBD2. V gave up 5 bases and J gave up 3 bases; unmatched junction bases: 4. This CDR3 contains 14 residues. The germline gives CDR1 SGHAT, CDR2 FQNNGV. The CDR3 spells CASSLGTSKETQYF. As DNA, the CDR3 is TGTGCCAGCAGCCTAGGGACTAGCAAAGAGACCCAGTACTTC.

V and J are TRBV5-1 and TRBJ2-3, with a weak D call TRBD2 (6 bases). Germline V lookup: CDR1 SGHRS, CDR2 YFSETQ. Trimming stripped 6 bases from V and 1 base from J, with 12 bases between. This CDR3 is 14 amino acids long. The CDR3 DNA is TGCGCCAGCAAAAGTCCGGGGGGCACAGATACGCAGTATTTT. Protein product: CASKSPGGTDTQYF.

The sample holds one count of this clone. This chain connects TRBV19 to TRBJ2-1, with 7 bases matching TRBD2. Trimming removed 9 bases from V and 5 bases from J; junction bases left unmatched: 10. The CDR3 runs to 14 residues. Germline lookup yields CDR1 LNHDA and CDR2 SQIVND (reference sequence). This CDR3 is CASHWGGSDNEQFF. In DNA form, the CDR3 reads TGTGCCAGCCATTGGGGGGGGTCAGACAATGAGCAGTTCTTC.

This chain links TRBV6-6 with TRBJ2-7; TRBD2 matches at 7 bases. Germline V gives CDR1 MNHNY, CDR2 SVGAGI (reference sequence). With V trimmed by 5 bases and J by 4 bases, 5 bases remained unmatched. This CDR3 is 13 amino acids long. The CDR3 here is CASSLGGWYEQYF. In nucleotides, the CDR3 is TGTGCCAGCAGTCTCGGGGGGTGGTACGAGCAGTACTTC.

This chain uses TRBV9 with TRBJ1-5; weak D call: TRBD1 (5 bases). The CDR3 spans 13 residues. Trimming took off 3 bases at V and 6 bases at J, with 10 bases between the two ends. The germline V gene encodes CDR1 SGDLS and CDR2 YYNGEE. The CDR3 is CASSEGVGQPQHF. The CDR3 coding sequence is TGTGCCAGCAGCGAAGGGGTGGGTCAGCCCCAGCATTTT.

The chain has TRBV7-9 and TRBJ1-5; 8 nucleotides align to TRBD1. CDR1 is SEHNR and CDR2 is FQNEAQ in the germline V gene (reference sequence). CDR3 length: 15 residues. The junction had 4 bases not matched to a gene; V was cut back by 3 bases and J by 3 bases. CDR3 in DNA: TGTGCCAGCAGCTTGGGACAGGCAGACAATCAGCCCCAGCATTTT. This gives the protein CASSLGQADNQPQHF.

The V and J genes are TRBV11-2 and TRBJ1-2; TRBD1 might be the D (6 bases). Germline V gene sequence: CDR1 SGHAT, CDR2 FQNNGV. The V end was cut by 1 base, the J end by 7 bases, with 10 bases between. This CDR3 is 13 amino acids long. The CDR3 DNA reads TGTGCCAGCAGCTTAGGCCAGGGGAGTGGCTACACCTTC. Translated: CASSLGQGSGYTF.

The chain is built from TRBV9 and TRBJ1-6; the D gene is possibly TRBD1 (6 bases). The length of the CDR3 is 16 residues. V lost 5 bases and J lost 1, with 13 bases in between. Per the germline V gene, CDR1 is SGDLS and CDR2 is YYNGEE. The CDR3: CASSGTGISYNSPLHF. For the CDR3, the DNA is TGTGCCAGCAGTGGCACAGGGATTTCCTATAATTCACCCCTCCACTTT.

The V and J genes are TRBV27 and TRBJ1-2, with 7 bases matching TRBD1. The CDR3 loop spans 16 amino acids. The V segment lost 3 bases and the J segment 13 bases; nucleotides outside the gene matches: 20. Germline CDR1 is MNHEY and CDR2 is SMNVEV (reference sequence). CDR3 in DNA: TGTGCCAGCAGTTTCCTTGGGGACAGTGGGGGAACCGGGTGCACCTTC. Amino acid sequence: CASSFLGDSGGTGCTF.

This clone turned up a few times. The chain links TRBV6-5 to TRBJ2-1; the D gene is possibly TRBD1 (6 bases). V shed 4 bases and J shed 5 bases, with 18 bases lying between them. CDR1 is MNHEY, CDR2 SVGAGI, per germline. This CDR3 region has 16 residues. CDR3 loop: CASSSDRHEWNNEQFF. The DNA of the CDR3 is TGTGCCAGCAGTTCGGACAGACACGAATGGAACAATGAGCAGTTCTTC.

The table lists this clone with a count of one. The rearrangement joins TRBV6-1 to TRBJ2-2, with D perhaps matching TRBD1 (6 bases). Between the trimmed V and J ends, which lost 4 bases and 2 bases, there was a span of 11 bases. Germline CDR1 MNHNS, CDR2 SASEGT. The CDR3 covers 15 residues. The CDR3 region is CASSALTGNTGELFF. The CDR3 region has the DNA TGTGCCAGCAGTGCCCTGACAGGAAACACCGGGGAGCTGTTTTTT.

This sequence joins TRBV5-1 and TRBJ1-2; TRBD1 matches at 10 bases. The CDR3 has 14 residues. From germline, CDR1 is SGHRS and CDR2 YFSETQ. With V trimmed by 5 bases and J by 6 bases, 7 bases remained unmatched. The chain's CDR3 is CASRRDRGTDGYTF. CDR3 sequence (DNA): TGCGCCAGCAGGCGGGACAGGGGTACGGATGGCTACACCTTC.

This chain's CDR3 is CASSARGDQPQHF. CDR3 sequence (DNA): TGTGCCAGCAGCGCCAGGGGGGACCAGCCCCAGCATTTT. The chain uses TRBV7-6 and TRBJ1-5; 7 nucleotides line up with TRBD1. J lost 7 bases, V lost 5 bases, and 5 bases had no gene match. In germline, CDR1 is SGHVS, CDR2 FNYEAQ. The CDR3 consists of 13 residues.

The chain couples TRBV7-9 to TRBJ2-3, with TRBD2 identical over 10 bases. Germline assignment: CDR1 SEHNR and CDR2 FQNEAQ (reference sequence). The J segment lost 2 bases and the V segment lost 3 bases, leaving 11 bases of the junction unmatched. The CDR3 has 18 residues. CDR3 amino acids: CASSLLAGDLPPTDTQYF. CDR3 DNA sequence: TGTGCCAGCAGCTTGCTAGCGGGAGACCTCCCCCCCACAGATACGCAGTATTTT.

The chain recombines TRBV5-1 with TRBJ2-5; a possible D gene is TRBD2 (6 bases). This CDR3 is 14 amino acids long. The germline V gene encodes CDR1 SGHRS and CDR2 YFSETQ. V lost 0 bases to trimming and J lost 6 bases, with 12 bases between them. CDR3 nucleotide sequence: TGCGCCAGCAGCTTGGATGCTGGAGGGAAGACCCAGTACTTC. Translating it yields CASSLDAGGKTQYF.

The chain is built from TRBV27 and TRBJ2-2; no reliable D call. The CDR3 is 16 residues long. V shed 5 bases and J shed 1 base, with 14 bases lying between them. Germline CDR1 is MNHEY and CDR2 is SMNVEV (reference sequence). CDR3 in amino acids: CASSNRPRVNTGELFF. CDR3 bases: TGTGCCAGCAGTAACAGACCCAGAGTGAACACCGGGGAGCTGTTTTTT.

The CDR3 DNA reads as TGCGCCAGCAGCCAAGATTGGACAGGACCTTATGGCTACACCTTC. This encodes CASSQDWTGPYGYTF. The J gene is TRBJ1-2, the V gene TRBV4-1; 7 nucleotides agree with TRBD1. The CDR3 has 15 amino acids. With 0 bases clipped from V and 5 bases from J, the junction kept 6 bases outside the gene matches. Germline V gene lookup returns CDR1 MGHRA and CDR2 YSYEKL.

This clone has a single count. The chain uses TRBV5-1 and TRBJ1-3; no firm D call. This CDR3 contains 14 residues. Germline CDR1 and CDR2: SGHRS and YFSETQ. Trimming left V 5 bases short and J 7 bases short, with 16 bases between. The CDR3 DNA is TGCGCCAGCAGATTCAACAGTTTTTCGAACACCATATATTTT. As protein: CASRFNSFSNTIYF.